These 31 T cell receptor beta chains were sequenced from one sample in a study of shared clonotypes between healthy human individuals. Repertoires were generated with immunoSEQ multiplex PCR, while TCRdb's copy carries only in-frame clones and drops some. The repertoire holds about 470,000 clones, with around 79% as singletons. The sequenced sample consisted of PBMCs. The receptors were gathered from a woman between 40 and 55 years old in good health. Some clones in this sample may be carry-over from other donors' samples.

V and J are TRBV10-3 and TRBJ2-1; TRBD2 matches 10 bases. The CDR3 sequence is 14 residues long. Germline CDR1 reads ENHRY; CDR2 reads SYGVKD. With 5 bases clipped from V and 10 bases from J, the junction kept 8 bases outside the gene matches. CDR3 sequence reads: CAISPSSGSEEQFF. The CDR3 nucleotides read TGTGCCATCAGTCCTTCTAGCGGGAGTGAGGAGCAGTTCTTC.

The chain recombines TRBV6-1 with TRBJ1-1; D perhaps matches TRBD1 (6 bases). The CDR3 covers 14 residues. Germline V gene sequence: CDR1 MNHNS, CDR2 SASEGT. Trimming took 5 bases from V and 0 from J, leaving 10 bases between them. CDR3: CASSRQAVNTEAFF. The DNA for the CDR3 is TGTGCCAGCAGTAGACAGGCTGTGAACACTGAAGCTTTCTTT.

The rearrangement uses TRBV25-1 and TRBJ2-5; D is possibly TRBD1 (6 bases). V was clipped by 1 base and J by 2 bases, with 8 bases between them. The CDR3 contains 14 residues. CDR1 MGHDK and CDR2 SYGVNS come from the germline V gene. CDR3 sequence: CASSELTGQETQYF. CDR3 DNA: TGTGCCAGCAGTGAATTAACAGGGCAAGAGACCCAGTACTTC. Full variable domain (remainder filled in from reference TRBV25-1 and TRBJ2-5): EADIYQTPRYLVIGTGKKITLECSQTMGHDKMYWYQQDPGMELHLIHYSYGVNSTEKGDLSSESTVSRIRTEHFPLTLESARPSHTSQYLCASSELTGQETQYFGPGTRLLVL.

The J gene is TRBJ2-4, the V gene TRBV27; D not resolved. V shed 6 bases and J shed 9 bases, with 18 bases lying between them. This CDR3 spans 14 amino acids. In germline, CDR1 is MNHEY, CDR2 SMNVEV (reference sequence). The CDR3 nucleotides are TGTGCCAGCAGACTAAACCGTGATTCCCGCATTCAGTACTTC. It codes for CASRLNRDSRIQYF.

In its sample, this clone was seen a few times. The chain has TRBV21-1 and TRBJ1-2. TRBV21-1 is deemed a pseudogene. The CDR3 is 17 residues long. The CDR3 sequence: CASRPKNTSRLNYGYTF. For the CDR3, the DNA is TGTGCCAGCAGACCCAAGAACACATCGAGACTGAACTATGGCTACACCTTC.

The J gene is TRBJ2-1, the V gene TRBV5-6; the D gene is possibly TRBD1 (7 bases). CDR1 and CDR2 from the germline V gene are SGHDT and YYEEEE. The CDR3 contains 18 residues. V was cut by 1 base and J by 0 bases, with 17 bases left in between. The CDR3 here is CASSLRAGGLGSYNEQFF. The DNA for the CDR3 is TGTGCCAGCAGCTTGAGGGCAGGGGGGCTAGGCTCCTACAATGAGCAGTTCTTC.

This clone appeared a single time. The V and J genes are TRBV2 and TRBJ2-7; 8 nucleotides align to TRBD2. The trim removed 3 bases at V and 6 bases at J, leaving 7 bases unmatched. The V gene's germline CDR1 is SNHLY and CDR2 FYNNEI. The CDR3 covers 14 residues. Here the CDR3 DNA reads TGTGCCAGCAGTGAGGGACTAGGGTCGGGCGAGCAGTACTTC. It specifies CASSEGLGSGEQYF.

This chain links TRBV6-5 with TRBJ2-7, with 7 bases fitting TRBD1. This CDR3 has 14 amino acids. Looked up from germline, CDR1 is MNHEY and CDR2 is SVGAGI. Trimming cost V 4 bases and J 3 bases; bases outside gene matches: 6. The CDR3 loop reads CASSFGDRDYEQYF. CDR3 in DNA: TGTGCCAGCAGTTTTGGCGACAGGGACTACGAGCAGTACTTC.

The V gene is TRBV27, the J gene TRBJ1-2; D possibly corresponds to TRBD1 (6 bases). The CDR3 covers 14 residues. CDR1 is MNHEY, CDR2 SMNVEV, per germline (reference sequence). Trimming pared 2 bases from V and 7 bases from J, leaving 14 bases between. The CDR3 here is CASSLTWTDPGYTF. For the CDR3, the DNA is TGTGCCAGCAGTTTAACATGGACAGATCCTGGCTACACCTTC.

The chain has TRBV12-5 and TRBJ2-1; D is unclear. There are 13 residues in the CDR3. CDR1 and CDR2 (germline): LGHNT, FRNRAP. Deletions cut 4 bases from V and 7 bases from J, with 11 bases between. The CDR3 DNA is TGTGCTAGTGGTTCCGGGTCTTGGAATGAGCAGTTCTTC. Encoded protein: CASGSGSWNEQFF.

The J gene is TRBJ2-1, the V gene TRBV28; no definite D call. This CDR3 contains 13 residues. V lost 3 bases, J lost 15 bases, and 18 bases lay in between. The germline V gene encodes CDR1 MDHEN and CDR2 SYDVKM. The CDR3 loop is CASSFRSVRRSFF. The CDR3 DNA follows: TGTGCCAGCAGTTTTCGGTCTGTCCGGCGGTCGTTCTTC.

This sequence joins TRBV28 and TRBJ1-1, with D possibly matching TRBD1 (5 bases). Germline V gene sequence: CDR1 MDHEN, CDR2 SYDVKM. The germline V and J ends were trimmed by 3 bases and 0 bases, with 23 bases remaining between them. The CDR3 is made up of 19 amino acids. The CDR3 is CASSFITSLDSFLNTEAFF. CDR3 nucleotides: TGTGCCAGCAGTTTTATAACGTCCCTCGACAGCTTCCTGAACACTGAAGCTTTCTTT.

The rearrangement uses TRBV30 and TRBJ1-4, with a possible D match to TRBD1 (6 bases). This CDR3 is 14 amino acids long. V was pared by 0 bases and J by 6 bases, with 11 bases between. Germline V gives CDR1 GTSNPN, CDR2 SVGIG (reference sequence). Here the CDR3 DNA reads TGTGCCTGGAGTGTAAGGGGGTTGGATGAAAAACTGTTTTTT. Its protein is CAWSVRGLDEKLFF. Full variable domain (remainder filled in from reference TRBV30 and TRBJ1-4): SQTIHQWPATLVQPVGSPLSLECTVEGTSNPNLYWYRQAAGRGLQLLFYSVGIGQISSEVPQNLSASRPQDRQFILSSKKLLLSDSGFYLCAWSVRGLDEKLFFGSGTQLSVL.

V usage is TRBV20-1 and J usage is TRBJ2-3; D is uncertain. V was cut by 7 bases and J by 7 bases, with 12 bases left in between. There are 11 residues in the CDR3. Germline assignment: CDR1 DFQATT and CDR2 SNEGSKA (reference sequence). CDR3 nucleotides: TGCAGTGGCATGGTGGGTAATACGCAGTATTTT. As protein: CSGMVGNTQYF.

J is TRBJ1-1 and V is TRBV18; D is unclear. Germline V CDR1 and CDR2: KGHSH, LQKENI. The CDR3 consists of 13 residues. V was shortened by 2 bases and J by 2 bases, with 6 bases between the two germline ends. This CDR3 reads CASSPSLNTEAFF. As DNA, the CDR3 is TGTGCCAGCTCACCATCTCTTAACACTGAAGCTTTCTTT.

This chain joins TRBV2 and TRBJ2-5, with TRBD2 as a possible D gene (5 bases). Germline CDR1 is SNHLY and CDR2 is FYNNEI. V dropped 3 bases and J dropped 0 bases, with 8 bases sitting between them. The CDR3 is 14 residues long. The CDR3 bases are TGTGCCAGCAGTGATCCAGCGGACCAAGAGACCCAGTACTTC. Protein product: CASSDPADQETQYF.

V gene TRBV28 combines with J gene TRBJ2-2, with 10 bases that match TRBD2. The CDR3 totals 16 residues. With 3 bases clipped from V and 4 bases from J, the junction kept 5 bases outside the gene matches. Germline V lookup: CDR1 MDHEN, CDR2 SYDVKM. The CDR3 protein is CASSFGLAGVTGELFF. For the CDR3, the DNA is TGTGCCAGCAGTTTTGGTCTAGCGGGGGTCACCGGGGAGCTGTTTTTT.

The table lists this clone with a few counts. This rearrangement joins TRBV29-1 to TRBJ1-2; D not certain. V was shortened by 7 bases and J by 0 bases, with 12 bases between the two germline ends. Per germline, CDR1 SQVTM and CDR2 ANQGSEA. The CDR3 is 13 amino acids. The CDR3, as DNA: TGCAGCGCCCGCGACACTACTAACTATGGCTACACCTTC. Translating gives CSARDTTNYGYTF. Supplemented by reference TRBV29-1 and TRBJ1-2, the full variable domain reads SAVISQKPSRDICQRGTSLTIQCQVDSQVTMMFWYRQQPGQSLTLIATANQGSEATYESGFVIDKFPISRPNLTFSTLTVSNMSPEDSSIYLCSARDTTNYGYTFGSGTRLTVV.

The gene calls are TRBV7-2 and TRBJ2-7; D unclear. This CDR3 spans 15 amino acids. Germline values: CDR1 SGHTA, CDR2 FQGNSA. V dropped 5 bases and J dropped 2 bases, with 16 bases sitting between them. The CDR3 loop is CASSPHLQYAYEQYF. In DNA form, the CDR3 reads TGTGCCAGCAGCCCACATCTACAATATGCCTACGAGCAGTACTTC.

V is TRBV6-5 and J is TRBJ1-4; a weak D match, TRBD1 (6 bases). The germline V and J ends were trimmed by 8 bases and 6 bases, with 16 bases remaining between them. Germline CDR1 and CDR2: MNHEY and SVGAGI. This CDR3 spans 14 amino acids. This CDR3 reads CASSYGGADEKLFF. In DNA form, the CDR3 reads TGTGCCAGCTCCTACGGGGGGGCAGATGAAAAACTGTTTTTT.

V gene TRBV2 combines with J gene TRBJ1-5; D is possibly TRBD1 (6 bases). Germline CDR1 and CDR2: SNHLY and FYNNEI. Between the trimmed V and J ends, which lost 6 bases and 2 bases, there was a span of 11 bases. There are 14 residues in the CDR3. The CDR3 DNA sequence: TGTGCCAGCAGATCTTGGACAGGCAATCAGCCCCAGCATTTT. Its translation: CASRSWTGNQPQHF.

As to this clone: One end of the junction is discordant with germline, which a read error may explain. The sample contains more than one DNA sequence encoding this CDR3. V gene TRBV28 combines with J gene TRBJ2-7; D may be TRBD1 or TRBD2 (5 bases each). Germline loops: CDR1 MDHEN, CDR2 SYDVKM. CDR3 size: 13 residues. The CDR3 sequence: CASSPRERGEQYF. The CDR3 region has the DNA TGTGCCAGCAGTCCCCGGGAAAGGGGCGAGCAGTACTTT.

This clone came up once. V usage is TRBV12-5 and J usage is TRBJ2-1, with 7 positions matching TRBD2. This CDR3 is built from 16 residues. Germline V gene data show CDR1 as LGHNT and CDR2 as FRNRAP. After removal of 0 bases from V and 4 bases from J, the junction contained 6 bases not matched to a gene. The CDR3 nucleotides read TGTGCTAGTGGTTTGGTACTAAGCGGGAATTACAATGAGCAGTTCTTC. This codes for CASGLVLSGNYNEQFF.

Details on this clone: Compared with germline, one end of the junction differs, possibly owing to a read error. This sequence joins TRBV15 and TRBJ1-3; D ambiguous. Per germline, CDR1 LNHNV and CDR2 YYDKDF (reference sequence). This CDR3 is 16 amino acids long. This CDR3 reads CATSRAFRSSGDTIYF. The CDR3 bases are TGTGCCACCAGCAGAGCCTTTCGGAGCTCTGGAGACACCATATATTTT.

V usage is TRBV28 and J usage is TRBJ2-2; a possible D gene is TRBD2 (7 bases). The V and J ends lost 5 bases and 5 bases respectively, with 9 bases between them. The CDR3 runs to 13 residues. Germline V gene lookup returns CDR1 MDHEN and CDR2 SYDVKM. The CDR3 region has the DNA TGTGCCAGCAGTAGCGGGACAACCGGGGAGCTGTTTTTT. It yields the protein CASSSGTTGELFF. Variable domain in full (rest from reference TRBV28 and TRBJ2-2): DVKVTQSSRYLVKRTGEKVFLECVQDMDHENMFWYRQDPGLGLRLIYFSYDVKMKEKGDIPEGYSVSREKKERFSLILESASTNQTSMYLCASSSGTTGELFFGEGSRLTVL.

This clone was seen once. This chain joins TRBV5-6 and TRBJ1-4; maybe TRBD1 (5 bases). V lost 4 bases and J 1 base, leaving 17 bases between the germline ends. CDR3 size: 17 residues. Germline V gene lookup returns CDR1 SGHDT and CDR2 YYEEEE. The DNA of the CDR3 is TGTGCCAGCAGCCCGGCCGCAGGGAGGCAAACTAATGAAAAACTGTTTTTT. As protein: CASSPAAGRQTNEKLFF.

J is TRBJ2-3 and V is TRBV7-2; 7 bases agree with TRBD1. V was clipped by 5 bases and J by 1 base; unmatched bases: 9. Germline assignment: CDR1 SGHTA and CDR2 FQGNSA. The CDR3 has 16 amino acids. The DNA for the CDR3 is TGTGCCAGCAGCGGAAACAGGGGAGTGGGCACAGATACGCAGTATTTT. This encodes CASSGNRGVGTDTQYF.

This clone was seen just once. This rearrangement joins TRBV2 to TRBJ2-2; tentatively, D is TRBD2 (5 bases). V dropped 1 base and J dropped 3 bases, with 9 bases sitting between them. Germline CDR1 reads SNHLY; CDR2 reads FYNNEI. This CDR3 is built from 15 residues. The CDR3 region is CASSEGASHTGELFF. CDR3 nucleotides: TGTGCCAGCAGTGAAGGTGCTAGCCACACCGGGGAGCTGTTTTTT.

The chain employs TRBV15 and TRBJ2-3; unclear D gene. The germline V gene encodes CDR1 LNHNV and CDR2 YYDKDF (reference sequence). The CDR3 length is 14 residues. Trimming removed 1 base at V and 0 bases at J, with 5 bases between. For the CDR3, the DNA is TGTGCCACCAGCAGAGGGGTTAGCACAGATACGCAGTATTTT. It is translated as CATSRGVSTDTQYF.

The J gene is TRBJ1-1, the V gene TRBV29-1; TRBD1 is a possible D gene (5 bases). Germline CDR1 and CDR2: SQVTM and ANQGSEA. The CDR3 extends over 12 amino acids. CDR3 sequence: CTSGVYDTEAFF. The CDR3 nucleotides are TGCACCTCGGGGGTGTATGACACTGAAGCTTTCTTT.

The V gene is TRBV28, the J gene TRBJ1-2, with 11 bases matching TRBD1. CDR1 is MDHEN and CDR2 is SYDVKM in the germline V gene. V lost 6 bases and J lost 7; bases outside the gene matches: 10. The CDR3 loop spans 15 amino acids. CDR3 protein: CASRSPGTGGGGYTF. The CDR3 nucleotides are TGTGCCAGCAGGTCTCCAGGGACAGGGGGAGGTGGCTACACCTTC.